The 27 T cell receptor beta chains in this list originate from one sample, sequenced in a study of shared clonotypes between healthy human individuals. Only CD45RO-negative cells positively selected for CCR7 counted as naive CD8 cells, so terminally differentiated effector memory CD45RA+ cells were excluded. Sequencing used immunoSEQ multiplex PCR; TCRdb keeps in-frame clones, though not all of them. The sample shows under 2,000,000 clones, roughly 94% of them seen only once. Material: naive CD8+ T cells sorted from blood. These receptors were taken from a man between 18 and 29 years old in good health.

Notes on this clone: The same CDR3 arises from other DNA sequences in this sample as well. V gene TRBV6-5 combines with J gene TRBJ1-1; D is unresolved. The V and J ends lost 5 bases and 1 base respectively, with 8 bases between them. The CDR3 totals 13 residues. Germline CDR1 is MNHEY and CDR2 is SVGAGI. CDR3 DNA sequence: TGTGCCAGCAGTGGCGGTGGGAACACTGAAGCTTTCTTT. Encoded protein: CASSGGGNTEAFF.

V is TRBV9 and J is TRBJ2-7, with TRBD2 identical over 12 bases. The CDR3 contains 15 residues. Per germline, CDR1 SGDLS and CDR2 YYNGEE. With 4 bases clipped from V and 5 bases from J, the junction kept 7 bases outside the gene matches. The CDR3 region has the DNA TGTGCCAGCAGCTCCCGCGCTAGCGGGGGGGACGAGCAGTACTTC. Amino acids: CASSSRASGGDEQYF.

The chain links TRBV29-1 to TRBJ2-7, with 10 bases lining up with TRBD1. Germline V gene lookup returns CDR1 SQVTM and CDR2 ANQGSEA. This CDR3 spans 14 amino acids. The trim removed 8 bases at V and 1 base at J, leaving 8 bases unmatched. CDR3 coding DNA: TGCAGCATACGGGACAGGGGAGGGTCCTACGAGCAGTACTTC. As protein: CSIRDRGGSYEQYF.

The rearrangement uses TRBV4-1 and TRBJ2-1; 7 nucleotides line up with TRBD2. The trim removed 3 bases at V and 0 bases at J, leaving 5 bases unmatched. CDR1 and CDR2 from the germline V gene are MGHRA and YSYEKL. The CDR3 contains 16 residues. CDR3 nucleotide sequence: TGCGCCAGCAGCCATCGTCTAGCGGTCTCCTACAATGAGCAGTTCTTC. Translation gives CASSHRLAVSYNEQFF.

The chain employs TRBV28 and TRBJ2-3, with D unclear. This CDR3 region has 17 residues. V gave up 1 base and J gave up 0 bases, with 14 bases separating them. CDR1 is MDHEN and CDR2 is SYDVKM in the germline V gene. The CDR3 DNA reads TGTGCCAGCAGTTTATTGGGCAGAACCGTTAGCACAGATACGCAGTATTTT. Protein product: CASSLLGRTVSTDTQYF.

CDR3 protein: CASKGGQGLEEQYF. CDR3 in DNA: TGTGCCAGTAAGGGGGGACAGGGCTTGGAGGAGCAGTACTTC. The rearrangement joins TRBV2 to TRBJ2-7; 9 bases agree with TRBD1. V gave up 9 bases and J gave up 7 bases; unmatched junction bases: 13. Looked up from germline, CDR1 is SNHLY and CDR2 is FYNNEI. This CDR3 has 14 amino acids.

This clone has a handful of counts. The chain employs TRBV27 and TRBJ1-1; no reliable D call. The V and J ends lost 0 bases and 6 bases respectively, with 14 bases between them. Germline loops: CDR1 MNHEY, CDR2 SMNVEV (reference sequence). The CDR3 contains 15 residues. The CDR3 loop is CASSLSWGLSAEAFF. As DNA, the CDR3 is TGTGCCAGCAGTTTATCATGGGGTCTGAGTGCTGAAGCTTTCTTT.

The chain carries TRBV9 and TRBJ1-5; 7 nucleotides match TRBD1. The junction had 6 bases not matched to a gene; V was cut back by 4 bases and J by 5 bases. CDR1 and CDR2 (germline): SGDLS, YYNGEE. The CDR3 is 14 amino acids. CDR3 nucleotide sequence: TGTGCCAGCAGCCAAGGGACAGAGCATCAGCCCCAGCATTTT. This encodes CASSQGTEHQPQHF.

The genes are TRBV5-6 and TRBJ1-3; D is unclear. The CDR3 extends over 14 amino acids. The ends were cut back, 1 base at V and 0 bases at J, with 5 bases in the middle. CDR1 and CDR2 from the germline V gene are SGHDT and YYEEEE. CDR3 DNA sequence: TGTGCCAGCAGCTTGTGGAACTCTGGAAACACCATATATTTT. Encoded protein: CASSLWNSGNTIYF. The entire variable domain, with the rest obtained from reference TRBV5-6 and TRBJ1-3, is as follows: DAGVTQSPTHLIKTRGQQVTLRCSPKSGHDTVSWYQQALGQGPQFIFQYYEEEERQRGNFPDRFSGHQFPNYSSELNVNALLLGDSALYLCASSLWNSGNTIYFGEGSWLTVV.

The chain uses TRBV27 and TRBJ1-2; no firm D call. Trimming took off 2 bases at V and 6 bases at J, with 10 bases between the two ends. Germline CDR1 and CDR2: MNHEY and SMNVEV (reference sequence). This CDR3 is built from 13 residues. CDR3 sequence (DNA): TGTGCCAGCAGTTTAGGACTGGGCGATGGCTACACCTTC. Its protein product is CASSLGLGDGYTF.

This chain uses TRBV14 with TRBJ2-7, with TRBD2 as a possible D gene (6 bases). The V gene lost 1 base and the J gene lost 2 bases, with 9 bases spanning the gap. Germline V gives CDR1 SGHDN, CDR2 FVKESK. This CDR3 spans 14 amino acids. Here the CDR3 DNA reads TGTGCCAGCAGCCAAGTCGGCGGGACCTACGAGCAGTACTTC. Amino acids: CASSQVGGTYEQYF.

The CDR3 sequence: CAWSVTSDNNEQFF. The CDR3 region has the DNA TGTGCCTGGAGTGTAACTAGCGACAACAATGAGCAGTTCTTC. The rearrangement uses TRBV30 and TRBJ2-1; 7 nucleotides line up with TRBD2. The V gene's germline CDR1 is GTSNPN and CDR2 SVGIG (reference sequence). This CDR3 comprises 14 residues. J gave up 5 bases and V 0 bases, and 4 bases lay outside the gene matches.

V and J are TRBV27 and TRBJ2-3; 8 nucleotides match TRBD2. Trimming cost V 4 bases and J 3 bases; bases outside gene matches: 12. Germline V gene lookup returns CDR1 MNHEY and CDR2 SMNVEV (reference sequence). The CDR3 runs 17 residues. CDR3 amino acids: CASSWGVRAGVTDTQYF. CDR3 DNA: TGTGCCAGCAGTTGGGGGGTTCGAGCGGGAGTGACAGATACGCAGTATTTT.

This clone appeared a single time. The chain uses TRBV6-1 and TRBJ1-6, with D hard to call. CDR1 and CDR2 from the germline V gene are MNHNS and SASEGT. This CDR3 comprises 15 residues. Trimming removed 7 bases from V and 7 bases from J, with 17 bases in between. CDR3 nucleotide sequence: TGTGCCAGCAAAGAAGGACCCGGAGGGAATTCACCCCTCCACTTT. It codes for CASKEGPGGNSPLHF.

Regarding this clone: This sequence may be a read error, since a much larger clone differs from it by one base. Other nucleotide sequences from this sample produce the same CDR3. The chain recombines TRBV7-8 with TRBJ2-3; no clear D. V gave up 1 base and J gave up 3 bases, with 2 bases separating them. CDR1 and CDR2 from the germline V gene are SGHVS and FQNEAQ. The length of the CDR3 is 12 residues. Here the CDR3 DNA reads TGTGCCAGCAGCTTAGGAACAGATACGCAGTATTTT. Translated: CASSLGTDTQYF.

The chain is built from TRBV5-6 and TRBJ1-1; D is undetermined. The V and J ends lost 4 bases and 5 bases respectively, with 21 bases between them. The germline V gene has CDR1 SGHDT and CDR2 YYEEEE. The CDR3 length is 16 residues. CDR3 sequence reads: CASSPGSGMTGTEAFF. As DNA, the CDR3 is TGTGCCAGCAGCCCGGGCAGCGGTATGACGGGGACTGAAGCTTTCTTT.

The chain couples TRBV7-2 to TRBJ2-1, with 8 bases matching TRBD2. Germline CDR1 SGHTA, CDR2 FQGNSA. Germline trimming cut 2 bases from V and 5 bases from J; bases unmatched to any gene: 5. There are 15 residues in the CDR3. The CDR3 region is CASSLPGLGHNEQFF. CDR3 nucleotide sequence: TGTGCCAGCAGCTTACCGGGACTAGGACACAATGAGCAGTTCTTC. The whole variable domain, filled in from reference TRBV7-2 and TRBJ2-1, reads GAGVSQSPSNKVTEKGKDVELRCDPISGHTALYWYRQSLGQGLEFLIYFQGNSAPDKSGLPSDRFSAERTGGSVSTLTIQRTQQEDSAVYLCASSLPGLGHNEQFFGPGTRLTVL.

The V call is TRBV27, the J call TRBJ1-1, with no clear D. Germline loops: CDR1 MNHEY, CDR2 SMNVEV (reference sequence). The V and J ends lost 8 bases and 4 bases respectively, with 14 bases between them. The CDR3 extends over 13 amino acids. As DNA, the CDR3 is TGTGCCAGCGCGCTCGGGTCCGGCACTGAAGCTTTCTTT. Translated, it gives CASALGSGTEAFF.

About this clone: The same CDR3 is also encoded by other DNA sequences in this sample. The rearrangement joins TRBV7-8 to TRBJ2-2, with D unresolved. CDR1 and CDR2 from the germline V gene are SGHVS and FQNEAQ. The ends were cut back, 1 base at V and 5 bases at J, with 5 bases in the middle. The length of the CDR3 is 13 residues. Here the CDR3 reads CASSLGPTGELFF. CDR3 DNA: TGTGCCAGCAGCTTAGGGCCGACCGGGGAGCTGTTTTTT.

The genes are TRBV5-6 and TRBJ2-2, with TRBD2 matching over 14 bases. Germline CDR1 and CDR2: SGHDT and YYEEEE. CDR3 length: 15 amino acids. The junction had 4 bases not matched to a gene; V was cut back by 4 bases and J by 8 bases. The CDR3 nucleotides are TGTGCCAGCAGCCAGGGACTAGCGGGGGCAGGGGAGCTGTTTTTT. As protein: CASSQGLAGAGELFF.

In this sample, this clone turned up once. Additional DNA sequences in this sample encode the identical CDR3. The chain joins TRBV30 to TRBJ1-1; D gene ambiguous. The CDR3 extends over 13 amino acids. The V end was cut by 0 bases, the J end by 1 base, with 6 bases between. Per germline, CDR1 GTSNPN and CDR2 SVGIG (reference sequence). The chain's CDR3 is CAWSVSENTEAFF. The DNA of the CDR3 is TGTGCCTGGAGTGTCTCGGAGAACACTGAAGCTTTCTTT. The variable domain in full, with the rest retrieved from reference TRBV30 and TRBJ1-1, is SQTIHQWPATLVQPVGSPLSLECTVEGTSNPNLYWYRQAAGRGLQLLFYSVGIGQISSEVPQNLSASRPQDRQFILSSKKLLLSDSGFYLCAWSVSENTEAFFGQGTRLTVV.

The chain is built from TRBV4-2 and TRBJ2-7; 9 positions match TRBD1. Germline values: CDR1 LGHNA, CDR2 YNFKEQ. The CDR3 has 18 residues. The ends lost 0 bases at V and 2 bases at J; junction bases unmatched: 11. CDR3 region: CASSQDHWDRELTYEQYF. The CDR3 DNA follows: TGTGCCAGCAGCCAAGATCATTGGGACAGGGAATTAACCTACGAGCAGTACTTC.

The CDR3 DNA is TGTGCCAGCAGCAACTCGAAGACATCTAGCACAGATACGCAGTATTTT. Amino acids: CASSNSKTSSTDTQYF. The chain has TRBV7-9 and TRBJ2-3; unclear D gene. Germline loops: CDR1 SEHNR, CDR2 FQNEAQ (reference sequence). This CDR3 has 16 amino acids. With 5 bases removed from V and 0 bases from J, the gap between germline ends came to 15 bases.

The rearrangement uses TRBV19 and TRBJ2-6; either TRBD1 or TRBD2 may fit D (5 bases each). Trimming took off 5 bases at V and 4 bases at J, with 9 bases between the two ends. CDR1 and CDR2 (germline): LNHDA, SQIVND (reference sequence). The CDR3 spans 14 residues. CDR3 coding DNA: TGTGCCAGTAGTGAGGGGAGCGGGGCCAACGTCCTGACTTTC. Translating gives CASSEGSGANVLTF.

The rearrangement joins TRBV28 to TRBJ1-1; D call uncertain. The CDR3 sequence is 11 residues long. Germline values: CDR1 MDHEN, CDR2 SYDVKM. The V end lost 1 base, the J end lost 10 bases, and 7 bases lay between the germline ends. As DNA, the CDR3 is TGTGCCAGCAGTTTATCGGGGAGAGCTTTCTTT. Translated, it gives CASSLSGRAFF. The variable domain in full, with the rest retrieved from reference TRBV28 and TRBJ1-1, is DVKVTQSSRYLVKRTGEKVFLECVQDMDHENMFWYRQDPGLGLRLIYFSYDVKMKEKGDIPEGYSVSREKKERFSLILESASTNQTSMYLCASSLSGRAFFGQGTRLTVV.

The rearrangement links TRBV28 to TRBJ2-5; perhaps TRBD1 as D (5 bases). CDR1 is MDHEN, CDR2 SYDVKM, per germline. The CDR3 is made up of 14 amino acids. Trimming took off 6 bases at V and 1 base at J, with 12 bases between the two ends. CDR3 nucleotides: TGTGCCAGCAGCCGCGACAGCCTCCAAGAGACCCAGTACTTC. Translating gives CASSRDSLQETQYF.

The gene calls are TRBV6-5 and TRBJ1-1, with TRBD1 as a possible D gene (5 bases). V lost 5 bases to trimming and J lost 0 bases, with 10 bases between them. The CDR3 has 14 residues. The germline CDR1 and CDR2 sequences are MNHEY and SVGAGI. The CDR3 spells CASSRTGVNTEAFF. In nucleotides, the CDR3 is TGTGCCAGCAGTCGAACAGGCGTGAACACTGAAGCTTTCTTT.